These T cell receptor beta chains were read from a single sample in a study of shared clonotypes between healthy human individuals. Clones were read by immunoSEQ multiplex PCR, and TCRdb kept only the in-frame ones, dropping some. In the table there are under 2.5 million clones, roughly 90% of which are singletons. Input material: naive CD4+ T cells from PBMCs. These TCRs come from a man aged 18 to 30 in good health. Some clones in this sample may be carry-over from other donors' samples. Both conserved end residues are part of each CDR3. Fields, in order: clone size, D gene, J gene, V gene, CDR3 length, CDR3 DNA, CDR3 protein. The D gene is left open where the match is weak. Clone size is stated in some rows and not others, as once, few, many or a class when expanded.

>-|TRBD1|TRBJ2-7|TRBV11-2|14
TGTGCCAGCAGCCGGACCGGGACAGCCTACGAGCAGTACTTC
CASSRTGTAYEQYF
>-|-|TRBJ2-7|TRBV18|13
TGTGCCAGCTCACCACCAGGTGGCTACGAGCAGTACTTC
CASSPPGGYEQYF
>-|-|TRBJ1-4|TRBV15|16
TGTGCCACCAGCAGAGACCCCTCAGTGGGTACGGAGAAACTGTTTTTT
CATSRDPSVGTEKLFF
>-|TRBD1|TRBJ1-3|TRBV7-2|18
TGTGCCAGCAGCTTATCCGGGACAGGGGGCCCAACTGGAAACACCATATATTTT
CASSLSGTGGPTGNTIYF
>-|-|TRBJ1-1|TRBV27|14
TGTGCCAGCAGTTTACGGGGGAGGGGCACTGAAGCTTTCTTT
CASSLRGRGTEAFF
>once|TRBD1|TRBJ2-5|TRBV9|13
TGTGCCAGCAGCGTCAGACAGGGAGAGACCCAGTACTTC
CASSVRQGETQYF
>-|-|TRBJ1-2|TRBV28|13
TGTGCCAGCAGTTTGGCCGACTCCTATGGCTACACCTTC
CASSLADSYGYTF
>-|-|TRBJ2-1|TRBV12-2|16
TGTGCAAGTCGCCTACCCGGGGGGGCCGCCTACAATGAGCAGTTCTTC
CASRLPGGAAYNEQFF
>-|-|TRBJ1-2|TRBV5-4|16
TGTGCCAGCAGCTCGACGACCTGGGACACCCTCTTGGGCTACACCTTC
CASSSTTWDTLLGYTF
>-|-|TRBJ2-3|TRBV29-1|14
TGCAGCGTTTCCCGACAGGTCCTACGAGATACGCAGTATTTT
CSVSRQVLRDTQYF
>-|-|TRBJ2-1|TRBV11-2|19
TGTGCCAGCAGCACCTATGAGAGGCGGATAGATTACTCCTACAATGAGCAGTTCTTC
CASSTYERRIDYSYNEQFF
>-|-|TRBJ2-1|TRBV5-4|16
TGTGCCAGCAGCTTGGTCGGCGCTGGCTCCTACAATGAGCAGTTCTTC
CASSLVGAGSYNEQFF
>-|-|TRBJ2-7|TRBV7-6|13
TGTGCCAGCAGCTTGTCGGGACAAGACGAGCAGTACTTC
CASSLSGQDEQYF
>-|-|TRBJ2-5|TRBV7-7|15
TGTGCCAGCAGCCCCATCGAGGGTTTTTTAGAGACCCAGTACTTC
CASSPIEGFLETQYF
>once|-|TRBJ2-3|TRBV18|13
TGTGCCAGCTCACGGGCAAACACAGATACGCAGTATTTT
CASSRANTDTQYF
>-|TRBD2|TRBJ2-7|TRBV7-2|13
TGTGCCAGCAGCACCCGGGAGGCTGAGGAGCAGTACTTC
CASSTREAEEQYF
>-|-|TRBJ2-5|TRBV7-9|14
TGTGCCAGCAGCTTGGATCGAGGGGGAGAGACCCAGTACTTC
CASSLDRGGETQYF
>-|-|TRBJ2-3|TRBV20-1|11
TGCAGTGCTAATCTCCCAGATACGCAGTATTTT
CSANLPDTQYF
>-|-|TRBJ2-7|TRBV5-1|14
TGCGCCAGCAGCGAACGGACAGCGGCCTACGAGCAGTACTTC
CASSERTAAYEQYF
>-|TRBD2|TRBJ2-6|TRBV6-4|19
TGTGCCAGCAGTGAAGAGAGGATCGGGGGGTACTCTGGGGCCAACGTCCTGACTTTC
CASSEERIGGYSGANVLTF
>-|-|TRBJ1-1|TRBV30|13
TGTGCCTGGATGACGGACTTGGGGACTGAAGCTTTCTTT
CAWMTDLGTEAFF
>-|-|TRBJ2-3|TRBV7-2|15
TGTGCCAGCAGCAAGGGAGGGACAGGAACAGATACGCAGTATTTT
CASSKGGTGTDTQYF
>-|-|TRBJ1-2|TRBV10-3|13
TGTGCCATCACGAGGGGGACGAGGGATGGCTACACCTTC
CAITRGTRDGYTF
>once|-|TRBJ1-4|TRBV27|14
TGTGCCAGCAGTTTGGTGGGGCAGGGTGAAAAACTGTTTTTT
CASSLVGQGEKLFF